The 11 T cell receptor beta chains in this list originate from one sample, sequenced in a study of T cell repertoires in cytomegalovirus infection. One entry per CDR3 protein, called by TCRdb with MiXCR from the reads. The repertoire holds about 260,000 distinct CDR3 sequences, roughly 13% seen once, with around 9.5% in the top ten. Sequenced input: PBMCs. All receptors come from a human donor in good health (CMV status not recorded). Some clones in this sample may be carry-over from other donors' samples.

This clonotype was picked up many times. V is TRBV7-9 and J is TRBJ2-7; D may be TRBD2 (6 bases). Germline assignment: CDR1 SEHNR and CDR2 FQNEAQ (reference sequence). CDR3 length equals 15 residues. V gave up 5 bases and J gave up 2 bases, with 16 bases separating them. Written as DNA, the CDR3 is TGTGCCAGCAGCAACCCGGGACTGACGACCTACGAGCAGTACTTC. Translating gives CASSNPGLTTYEQYF.

The sample holds many counts of this clonotype. The J gene is TRBJ2-5, the V gene TRBV7-2; D is possibly TRBD1 or TRBD2 (5 bases each). This CDR3 is 13 amino acids long. Deletions cut 5 bases from V and 5 bases from J, with 12 bases between. Germline loops: CDR1 SGHTA, CDR2 FQGNSA. DNA of the CDR3: TGTGCCAGCAGCCGGGACCCCAGGGAGACCCAGTACTTC. Translated: CASSRDPRETQYF.

The V and J genes are TRBV5-6 and TRBJ2-7; D is ambiguous. V dropped 0 bases and J dropped 2 bases, with 12 bases sitting between them. Germline V CDR1 and CDR2: SGHDT, YYEEEE. The CDR3 covers 15 residues. This CDR3 reads CASSLDPRQTYEQYF. As DNA, the CDR3 is TGTGCCAGCAGCTTGGACCCGCGGCAGACCTACGAGCAGTACTTC.

This clonotype was counted many times. This rearrangement joins TRBV7-2 to TRBJ2-7; 11 bases fit TRBD2. CDR3 size: 16 residues. Germline CDR1 SGHTA, CDR2 FQGNSA. V shed 3 bases, J shed 2 bases, and the junction held 6 bases outside the gene matches. CDR3 nucleotide sequence: TGTGCCAGCAGCTTCTCTGTAGCGGGGGGGCCCTACGAGCAGTACTTC. Protein product: CASSFSVAGGPYEQYF.

This clonotype was observed at least ten times. The rearrangement joins TRBV7-8 to TRBJ1-1, with TRBD1 as a possible D gene (6 bases). Trimming removed 1 base at V and 7 bases at J, with 16 bases between. Germline CDR1 and CDR2: SGHVS and FQNEAQ. The CDR3 spans 15 residues. The chain's CDR3 is CASSLVGGGLVEAFF. The CDR3 DNA reads TGTGCCAGCAGCTTAGTCGGGGGCGGACTAGTTGAAGCTTTCTTT.

This clonotype was counted at least ten times. The CDR3 here is CASSLRRGQETQYF. The CDR3 DNA follows: TGTGCCAGCAGCTTACGTCGGGGCCAAGAGACCCAGTACTTC. The gene calls are TRBV7-2 and TRBJ2-5; weak D call: TRBD2 (5 bases). The CDR3 length is 14 residues. V lost 2 bases, J lost 1 base, and 8 bases lay in between. CDR1 SGHTA and CDR2 FQGNSA come from the germline V gene.

The genes are TRBV29-1 and TRBJ2-4, with D possibly TRBD2 on 6 matching bases. The CDR3 consists of 12 residues. Trimming took off 1 base at V and 12 bases at J, with 13 bases between the two ends. CDR1 and CDR2 (germline): SQVTM, ANQGSEA. The CDR3 spells CSVEGGARNQYF. In DNA form, the CDR3 reads TGCAGCGTTGAAGGCGGGGCGCGTAATCAGTACTTC. The entire variable domain, with the rest obtained from reference TRBV29-1 and TRBJ2-4, is as follows: SAVISQKPSRDICQRGTSLTIQCQVDSQVTMMFWYRQQPGQSLTLIATANQGSEATYESGFVIDKFPISRPNLTFSTLTVSNMSPEDSSIYLCSVEGGARNQYFGAGTRLSVL.

In its sample, this clonotype was seen many times. The V and J genes are TRBV7-2 and TRBJ2-3; 11 bases are shared with TRBD2. Germline values: CDR1 SGHTA, CDR2 FQGNSA. The junction had 0 bases not matched to a gene; V was cut back by 0 bases and J by 4 bases. The CDR3 runs 15 residues. CDR3 sequence: CASSLASGGADTQYF. DNA of the CDR3: TGTGCCAGCAGCTTAGCTAGCGGGGGGGCAGATACGCAGTATTTT.

The rearrangement uses TRBV6-5 and TRBJ2-2; D is ambiguous. The CDR3 loop spans 14 amino acids. The V and J ends lost 4 bases and 3 bases respectively, with 9 bases between them. Per germline, CDR1 MNHEY and CDR2 SVGAGI. In nucleotides, the CDR3 is TGTGCCAGCAGTTTCCAACCCTACACCGGGGAGCTGTTTTTT. It specifies CASSFQPYTGELFF.

The rearrangement joins TRBV25-1 to TRBJ2-7; TRBD2 aligns across 8 bases. Germline lookup yields CDR1 MGHDK and CDR2 SYGVNS. V was clipped by 6 bases and J by 4 bases; unmatched bases: 8. The CDR3 covers 14 residues. CDR3 residues: CASRGPGRGYEQYF. The CDR3 bases are TGTGCCAGCAGGGGGCCCGGGAGGGGGTACGAGCAGTACTTC.

The chain couples TRBV2 to TRBJ2-5; 12 nucleotides align to TRBD2. The germline gives CDR1 SNHLY, CDR2 FYNNEI. The V segment lost 8 bases and the J segment 5 bases; nucleotides outside the gene matches: 3. This CDR3 is 13 amino acids long. CDR3 sequence (DNA): TGTGCCAGCGGTGGACTAGCGGGGGAGACCCAGTACTTC. Residues: CASGGLAGETQYF.